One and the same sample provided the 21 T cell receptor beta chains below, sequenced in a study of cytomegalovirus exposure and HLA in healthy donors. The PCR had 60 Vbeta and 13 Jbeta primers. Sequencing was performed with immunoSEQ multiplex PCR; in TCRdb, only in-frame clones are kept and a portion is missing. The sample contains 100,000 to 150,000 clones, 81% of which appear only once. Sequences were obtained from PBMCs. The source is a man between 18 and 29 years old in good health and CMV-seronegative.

The CDR3, as DNA: TGTGCCAGCAGCTCGACTAGCGGGAGTTCCACAGATACGCAGTATTTT. Amino acid sequence: CASSSTSGSSTDTQYF. V usage is TRBV5-4 and J usage is TRBJ2-3, with 12 bases lining up with TRBD2. This CDR3 is 16 amino acids long. Germline V CDR1 and CDR2: SGHNT, YYREEE (reference sequence). Losses at the gene ends were 3 bases for V and 2 bases for J; bases not matched to a gene: 4. The full variable domain, in which reference TRBV5-4 and TRBJ2-3 provide the parts outside the CDR3, is ETGVTQSPTHLIKTRGQQVTLRCSSQSGHNTVSWYQQALGQGPQFIFQYYREEENGRGNFPPRFSGLQFPNYSSELNVNALELDDSALYLCASSSTSGSSTDTQYFGPGTRLTVL.

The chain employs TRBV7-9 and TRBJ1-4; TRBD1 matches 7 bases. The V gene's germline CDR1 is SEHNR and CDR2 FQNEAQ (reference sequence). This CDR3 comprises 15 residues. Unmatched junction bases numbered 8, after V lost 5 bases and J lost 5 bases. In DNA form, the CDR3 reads TGTGCCAGCAGCGCGAGGGACAGCCAGAATGAAAAACTGTTTTTT. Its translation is CASSARDSQNEKLFF.

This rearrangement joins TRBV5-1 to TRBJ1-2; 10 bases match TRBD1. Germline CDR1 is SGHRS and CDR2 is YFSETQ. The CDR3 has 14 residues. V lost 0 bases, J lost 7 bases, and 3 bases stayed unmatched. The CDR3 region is CASSLGQGATGYTF. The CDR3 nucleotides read TGCGCCAGCAGCTTGGGACAGGGGGCGACTGGCTACACCTTC.

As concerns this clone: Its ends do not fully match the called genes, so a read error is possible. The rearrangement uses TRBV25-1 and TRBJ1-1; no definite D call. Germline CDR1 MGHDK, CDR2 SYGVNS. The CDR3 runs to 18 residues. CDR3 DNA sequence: TGTGCCAGCAGTGAACATAGCGGGTTCCGGCAGCCGAACACTGAAGCTCTCTTT. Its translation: CASSEHSGFRQPNTEALF. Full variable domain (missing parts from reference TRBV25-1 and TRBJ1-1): EADIYQTPRYLVIGTGKKITLECSQTMGHDKMYWYQQDPGMELHLIHYSYGVNSTEKGDLSSESTVSRIRTEHFPLTLESARPSHTSQYLCASSEHSGFRQPNTEALFGQGTRLTVV.

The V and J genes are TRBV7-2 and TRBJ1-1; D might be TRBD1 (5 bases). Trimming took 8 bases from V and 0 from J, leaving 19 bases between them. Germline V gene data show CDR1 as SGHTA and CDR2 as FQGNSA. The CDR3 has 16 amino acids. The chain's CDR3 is CASRKEGSTLNTEAFF. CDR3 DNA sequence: TGTGCCAGCCGGAAGGAGGGGAGTACCCTGAACACTGAAGCTTTCTTT.

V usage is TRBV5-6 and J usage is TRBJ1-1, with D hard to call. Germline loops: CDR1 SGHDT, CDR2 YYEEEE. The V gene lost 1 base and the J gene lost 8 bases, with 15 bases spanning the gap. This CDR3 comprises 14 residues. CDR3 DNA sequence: TGTGCCAGCAGCTTGTATATTAGCTTCTCGGAAGCTTTCTTT. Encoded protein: CASSLYISFSEAFF.

CDR3 sequence: CASSAVGGAFYGYTF. CDR3 DNA: TGTGCCAGCAGCGCCGTAGGGGGGGCATTTTATGGCTACACCTTC. The chain carries TRBV9 and TRBJ1-2; weak D call: TRBD1 (6 bases). Germline CDR1 reads SGDLS; CDR2 reads YYNGEE. Trimming pared 3 bases from V and 5 bases from J, leaving 17 bases between. This CDR3 region has 15 residues.

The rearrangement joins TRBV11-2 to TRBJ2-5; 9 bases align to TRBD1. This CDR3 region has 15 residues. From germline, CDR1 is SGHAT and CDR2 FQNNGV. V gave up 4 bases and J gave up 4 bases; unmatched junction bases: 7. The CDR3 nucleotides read TGTGCCAGCAGCTCCGGACAGGGGACGGCAGAGACCCAGTACTTC. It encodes CASSSGQGTAETQYF.

CDR3 sequence: CASSQELDRGGRHEQFF. In DNA form, the CDR3 reads TGCGCCAGCAGCCAAGAACTGGACCGGGGGGGCCGCCATGAGCAGTTCTTC. V is TRBV4-1 and J is TRBJ2-1, with 8 bases matching TRBD2. This CDR3 has 17 residues. In germline, CDR1 is MGHRA, CDR2 YSYEKL. The V segment lost 0 bases and the J segment 8 bases; nucleotides outside the gene matches: 12.

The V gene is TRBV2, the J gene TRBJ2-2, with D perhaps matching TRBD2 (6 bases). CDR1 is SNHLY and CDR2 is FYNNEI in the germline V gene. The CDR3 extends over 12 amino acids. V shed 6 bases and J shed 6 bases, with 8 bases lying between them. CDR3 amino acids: CASRREAGELFF. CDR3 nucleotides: TGTGCCAGCAGGAGGGAGGCCGGGGAGCTGTTTTTT.

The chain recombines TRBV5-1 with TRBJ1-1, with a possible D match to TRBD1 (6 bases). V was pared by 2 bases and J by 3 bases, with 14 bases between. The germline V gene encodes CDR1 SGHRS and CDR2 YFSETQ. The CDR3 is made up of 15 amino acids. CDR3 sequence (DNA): TGCGCCAGCAGCTTAAAACAGGGCTCTTACACTGAAGCTTTCTTT. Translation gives CASSLKQGSYTEAFF.

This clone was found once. The CDR3 nucleotides are TGTGCCAGCAGCGGGGGACTAGCGGGGGGGCGGGCAGAGACCCAGTACTTC. It yields the protein CASSGGLAGGRAETQYF. This chain joins TRBV5-5 and TRBJ2-5, with 16 nucleotides matching TRBD2. The junction had 7 bases not matched to a gene; V was cut back by 4 bases and J by 4 bases. The CDR3 sequence is 17 residues long. CDR1 and CDR2 (germline): SGHKS, YYEKEE (reference sequence).

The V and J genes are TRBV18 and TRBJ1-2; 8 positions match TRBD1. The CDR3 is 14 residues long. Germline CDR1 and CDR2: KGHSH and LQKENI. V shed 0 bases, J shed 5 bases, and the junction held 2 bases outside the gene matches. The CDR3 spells CASSPPDRDYGYTF. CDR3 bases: TGTGCCAGCTCACCACCGGACAGGGATTATGGCTACACCTTC.

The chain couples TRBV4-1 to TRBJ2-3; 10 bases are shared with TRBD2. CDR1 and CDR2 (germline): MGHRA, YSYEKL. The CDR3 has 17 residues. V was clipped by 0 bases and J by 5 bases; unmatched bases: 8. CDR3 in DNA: TGCGCCAGCAGCCAAGACGGTAGCGGGGGGTTACTAGATACGCAGTATTTT. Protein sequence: CASSQDGSGGLLDTQYF.

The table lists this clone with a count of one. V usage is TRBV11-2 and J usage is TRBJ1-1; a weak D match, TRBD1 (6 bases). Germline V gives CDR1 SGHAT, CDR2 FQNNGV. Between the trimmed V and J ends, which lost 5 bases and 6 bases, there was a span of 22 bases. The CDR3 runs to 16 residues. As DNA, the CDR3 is TGTGCCAGCAGCCCCCCGGTGCGGGGGCGGTCCGCTGAAGCTTTCTTT. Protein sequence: CASSPPVRGRSAEAFF.

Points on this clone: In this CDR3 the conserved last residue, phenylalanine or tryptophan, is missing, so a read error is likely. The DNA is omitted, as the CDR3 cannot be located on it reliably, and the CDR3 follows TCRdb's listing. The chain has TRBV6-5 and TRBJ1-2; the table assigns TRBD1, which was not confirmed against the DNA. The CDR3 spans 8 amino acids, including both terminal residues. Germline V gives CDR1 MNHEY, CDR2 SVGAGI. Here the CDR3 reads CASRPDRD.

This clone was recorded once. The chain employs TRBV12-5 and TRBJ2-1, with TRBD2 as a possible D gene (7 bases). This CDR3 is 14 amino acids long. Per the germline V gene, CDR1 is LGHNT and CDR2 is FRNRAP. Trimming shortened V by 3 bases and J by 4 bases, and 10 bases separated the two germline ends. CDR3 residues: CASGLGGGYNEQFF. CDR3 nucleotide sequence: TGTGCTAGTGGTTTAGGGGGGGGGTACAATGAGCAGTTCTTC.

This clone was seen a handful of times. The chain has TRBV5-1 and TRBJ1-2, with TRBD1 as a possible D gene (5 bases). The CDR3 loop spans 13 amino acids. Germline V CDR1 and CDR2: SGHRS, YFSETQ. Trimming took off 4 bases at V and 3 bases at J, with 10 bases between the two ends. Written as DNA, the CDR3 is TGCGCCAGCAGCACCGACAGCTACTATGGCTACACCTTC. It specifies CASSTDSYYGYTF.

CDR3 sequence (DNA): TGTGCCAGTCAAGACAGAGCGACTAATGAAAAACTGTTTTTT. It yields the protein CASQDRATNEKLFF. The chain carries TRBV19 and TRBJ1-4; a weak D match, TRBD1 (5 bases). V was cut by 8 bases and J by 2 bases, with 12 bases left in between. CDR1 is LNHDA, CDR2 SQIVND, per germline (reference sequence). The CDR3 covers 14 residues.

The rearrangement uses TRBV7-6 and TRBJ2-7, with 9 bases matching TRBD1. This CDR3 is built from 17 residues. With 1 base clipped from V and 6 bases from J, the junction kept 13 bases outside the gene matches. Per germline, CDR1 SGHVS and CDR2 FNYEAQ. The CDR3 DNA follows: TGTGCCAGCAGCTTAGTGGCTCCGGGACAGGGCCCGGGCGAGCAGTACTTC. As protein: CASSLVAPGQGPGEQYF.

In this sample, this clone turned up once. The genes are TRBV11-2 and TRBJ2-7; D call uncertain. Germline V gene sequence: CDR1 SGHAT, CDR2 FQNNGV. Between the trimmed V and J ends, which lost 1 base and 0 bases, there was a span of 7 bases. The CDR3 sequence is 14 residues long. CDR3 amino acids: CASSLVPGSYEQYF. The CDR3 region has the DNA TGTGCCAGCAGCTTAGTCCCCGGCTCCTACGAGCAGTACTTC.